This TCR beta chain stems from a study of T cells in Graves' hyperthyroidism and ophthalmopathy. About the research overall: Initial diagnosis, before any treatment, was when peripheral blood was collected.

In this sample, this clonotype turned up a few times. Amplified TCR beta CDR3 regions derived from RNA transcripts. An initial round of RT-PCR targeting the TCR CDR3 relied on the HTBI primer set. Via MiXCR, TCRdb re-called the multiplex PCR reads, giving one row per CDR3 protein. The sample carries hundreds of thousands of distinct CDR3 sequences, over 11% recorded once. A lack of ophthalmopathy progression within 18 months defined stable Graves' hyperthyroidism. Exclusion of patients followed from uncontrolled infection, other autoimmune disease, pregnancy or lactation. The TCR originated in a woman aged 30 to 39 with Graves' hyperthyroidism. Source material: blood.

CDR3 coding DNA: TGCAGTGCTAGTCCCTCCCCGGCCGCTAACTATGGCTACACCTTC. This gives the protein CSASPSPAANYGYTF. The chain combines TRBV20-1 with TRBJ1-2; D unclear. CDR1 and CDR2 (germline): DFQATT, SNEGSKA (reference sequence). The CDR3 extends over 15 amino acids. V was cut by 3 bases and J by 0 bases, with 14 bases left in between.